The next 20 T cell receptor beta chains were all read from a single sample in a study of beta chain features in type 1 diabetes. For these receptors, no antigen is known. Every bit of the isolated RNA underwent reverse transcription, so sequencing read expressed TCRB transcripts. TCRdb's copy holds only in-frame clones and misses some; the assay was immunoSEQ multiplex PCR. Of some 370,000 clones listed, over 9% are singletons. Study-wide findings and caveats: When Type 1 diabetes patients were examined, their TCRB CDR3s proved moderately but significantly shorter in all four CD4+ subsets.

Source material: central memory CD4+ T cells from blood. The receptors come from a man aged 25 to 40 with type 1 diabetes.

This clone turned up a few times. J is TRBJ2-7 and V is TRBV7-2; 10 positions match TRBD2. V dropped 0 bases and J dropped 2; count of bases not matched to a gene: 4. This CDR3 contains 16 residues. Germline CDR1 reads SGHTA; CDR2 reads FQGNSA. The DNA for the CDR3 is TGTGCCAGCAGCTTAGCGCGGAGCGGGAGGGCCTACGAGCAGTACTTC. Protein product: CASSLARSGRAYEQYF.

The sample holds a few counts of this clone. The chain carries TRBV27 and TRBJ1-2; the match to TRBD1 covers 12 bases. Germline CDR1 reads MNHEY; CDR2 reads SMNVEV (reference sequence). Losses at the gene ends were 5 bases for V and 7 bases for J; bases not matched to a gene: 14. The CDR3 is made up of 17 amino acids. Here the CDR3 reads CASSLSRGQGASGGYTF. The DNA of the CDR3 is TGTGCCAGCAGTCTTTCCCGGGGACAGGGGGCGAGTGGTGGCTACACCTTC.

The genes are TRBV11-2 and TRBJ1-1; D is undetermined. This CDR3 spans 13 amino acids. The germline CDR1 and CDR2 sequences are SGHAT and FQNNGV. V was pared by 5 bases and J by 1 base, with 8 bases between. The CDR3 here is CASSPRANTEAFF. DNA for the CDR3: TGTGCCAGCAGCCCGAGGGCGAACACTGAAGCTTTCTTT.

V gene TRBV7-2 combines with J gene TRBJ2-3; perhaps TRBD2 as D (6 bases). CDR3 length: 16 amino acids. CDR1 is SGHTA, CDR2 FQGNSA, per germline. The V end was cut by 5 bases, the J end by 3 bases, with 18 bases between. The CDR3, as DNA: TGTGCCAGCAGCCCCCTGGGCGGGGTTAGAACAGATACGCAGTATTTT. Its translation is CASSPLGGVRTDTQYF.

This clone was picked up many times. CDR3 nucleotide sequence: TGTGCCAGCAGTGAAGGATGGGGGGCCTATGGCTACACCTTC. Amino acids: CASSEGWGAYGYTF. The chain is built from TRBV6-1 and TRBJ1-2; D is possibly TRBD1 (6 bases). The germline V gene has CDR1 MNHNS and CDR2 SASEGT. Trimming removed 1 base from V and 4 bases from J, with 10 bases in between. CDR3 size: 14 residues.

This clone has only a few counts. The V call is TRBV7-3, the J call TRBJ2-5; TRBD2 agrees at 8 bases. The germline V gene has CDR1 SGHTA and CDR2 FQGTGA. Germline trimming cut 2 bases from V and 5 bases from J; bases unmatched to any gene: 10. The CDR3 sequence is 16 residues long. The CDR3 coding sequence is TGTGCCAGCAGCTTACCACAAGCGGGAGCGGGGGAGACCCAGTACTTC. Translating it yields CASSLPQAGAGETQYF.

The rearrangement uses TRBV28 and TRBJ2-7; maybe TRBD1 (5 bases). CDR1 MDHEN and CDR2 SYDVKM come from the germline V gene. CDR3 length: 13 amino acids. The V gene lost 5 bases and the J gene lost 1 base, with 9 bases spanning the gap. The CDR3 coding sequence is TGTGCCAGCAGTAAGGGGCGTTCCTACGAGCAGTACTTC. Translated: CASSKGRSYEQYF.

The chain couples TRBV5-1 to TRBJ2-5, with 9 bases fitting TRBD1. CDR1 SGHRS and CDR2 YFSETQ come from the germline V gene. The junction had 6 bases not matched to a gene; V was cut back by 4 bases and J by 5 bases. The CDR3 extends over 14 amino acids. Here the CDR3 DNA reads TGCGCCAGCAGCGGAGGGACAGGGCGGGAGACCCAGTACTTC. This translates into CASSGGTGRETQYF.

The sample holds a few counts of this clone. The V and J genes are TRBV5-1 and TRBJ1-4; the match to TRBD1 covers 9 bases. The CDR3 runs 17 residues. The germline gives CDR1 SGHRS, CDR2 YFSETQ. J gave up 7 bases and V 4 bases, and 14 bases lay outside the gene matches. The CDR3 loop is CASSPVPGQGGGEKLFF. The CDR3 DNA reads TGCGCCAGCAGCCCCGTCCCGGGACAGGGTGGAGGTGAAAAACTGTTTTTT.

This clone was observed a few times. This chain links TRBV2 with TRBJ1-2; 7 nucleotides match TRBD1. Germline trimming cut 0 bases from V and 8 bases from J; bases unmatched to any gene: 9. The CDR3 spans 15 residues. In germline, CDR1 is SNHLY, CDR2 FYNNEI. The CDR3 nucleotides are TGTGCCAGCAGTGAAGCTGGGAGACAGGGATGGGGCTACACCTTC. Translating gives CASSEAGRQGWGYTF.

This clone was counted between two and nine times. The chain combines TRBV4-2 with TRBJ2-1; D unclear. The CDR3 is made up of 14 amino acids. The germline gives CDR1 LGHNA, CDR2 YNFKEQ. V lost 1 base, J lost 8 bases, and 12 bases lay in between. The CDR3 DNA reads TGTGCCAGCAGCCAAGTGATGGGCGAGGATGAGCAGTTCTTC. Its translation: CASSQVMGEDEQFF.

This clone was observed a few times. The J gene is TRBJ1-3, the V gene TRBV5-1, with D maybe TRBD1 (5 bases). Deletions cut 0 bases from V and 2 bases from J, with 9 bases between. The germline gives CDR1 SGHRS, CDR2 YFSETQ. This CDR3 contains 15 residues. The CDR3 DNA sequence: TGCGCCAGCAGCTTGGCAGGGCAGCCTGGAAACACCATATATTTT. As protein: CASSLAGQPGNTIYF.

This sequence joins TRBV5-1 and TRBJ2-1, with 9 bases aligning to TRBD1. The junction had 12 bases not matched to a gene; V was cut back by 3 bases and J by 2 bases. This CDR3 spans 18 amino acids. Germline V lookup: CDR1 SGHRS, CDR2 YFSETQ. In nucleotides, the CDR3 is TGCGCCAGCAGCTCGGGGACAGGGCCTACTGGACCCTACAATGAGCAGTTCTTC. Translated, it gives CASSSGTGPTGPYNEQFF.

This clone was detected a few times. Since a far larger clone is one base different, this is likely a read error. The chain employs TRBV7-2 and TRBJ1-2; 10 positions match TRBD1. V was clipped by 5 bases and J by 3 bases; unmatched bases: 6. CDR1 is SGHTA, CDR2 FQGNSA, per germline. This CDR3 is built from 15 residues. CDR3 protein: CASSPTGTGDYGYTF. CDR3 DNA sequence: TGTGCCAGCAGCCCGACGGGGACAGGGGACTATGGCTACACCTTC.

The chain joins TRBV6-6 to TRBJ1-1; D not certain. The length of the CDR3 is 13 residues. Germline CDR1 MNHNY, CDR2 SVGAGI (reference sequence). V was trimmed by 5 bases and J by 8 bases, leaving 15 bases between them. As DNA, the CDR3 is TGTGCCAGCAGTCCCCGGGCAGCGGCAGAAGCTTTCTTT. It specifies CASSPRAAAEAFF.

There are a few counts of this clone. This CDR3 is CASSPDRNSGGNTIYF. Here the CDR3 DNA reads TGTGCCAGCAGCCCCGACCGAAATAGTGGAGGAAACACCATATATTTT. The chain couples TRBV7-2 to TRBJ1-3; unclear D gene. Germline assignment: CDR1 SGHTA and CDR2 FQGNSA. The CDR3 loop spans 16 amino acids. V dropped 5 bases and J dropped 4 bases, with 18 bases sitting between them.

The CDR3 sequence: CASSSSGEPTETQYF. Written as DNA, the CDR3 is TGTGCCAGCAGCTCCTCAGGGGAACCCACAGAGACCCAGTACTTC. The V and J genes are TRBV7-3 and TRBJ2-5; perhaps TRBD1 as D (6 bases). V was cut by 4 bases and J by 4 bases, with 16 bases left in between. Germline CDR1 and CDR2: SGHTA and FQGTGA. The CDR3 spans 15 residues.

This chain joins TRBV6-1 and TRBJ2-3; D gene ambiguous. CDR3 length equals 13 residues. V shed 3 bases and J shed 4 bases, with 8 bases lying between them. Germline V gene sequence: CDR1 MNHNS, CDR2 SASEGT. In DNA form, the CDR3 reads TGTGCCAGCAGTGACCCCGGAGCAGATACGCAGTATTTT. Translating gives CASSDPGADTQYF.

This clone was seen only a few times. The rearrangement uses TRBV6-5 and TRBJ2-5; D may be TRBD1 or TRBD2 (5 bases each). Germline V gene data show CDR1 as MNHEY and CDR2 as SVGAGI. This CDR3 is built from 13 residues. With 2 bases removed from V and 5 bases from J, the gap between germline ends came to 9 bases. The chain's CDR3 is CASSYGDEETQYF. CDR3 nucleotides: TGTGCCAGCAGTTACGGGGACGAGGAGACCCAGTACTTC.

This clone was counted between two and nine times. The rearrangement joins TRBV9 to TRBJ2-3; the D gene is possibly TRBD1 (6 bases). Germline V lookup: CDR1 SGDLS, CDR2 YYNGEE. V lost 4 bases, J lost 6 bases, and 12 bases lay in between. The CDR3 is 13 residues long. The CDR3 reads CASSTQGRDTQYF. Written as DNA, the CDR3 is TGTGCCAGCAGCACCCAGGGGCGGGATACGCAGTATTTT.